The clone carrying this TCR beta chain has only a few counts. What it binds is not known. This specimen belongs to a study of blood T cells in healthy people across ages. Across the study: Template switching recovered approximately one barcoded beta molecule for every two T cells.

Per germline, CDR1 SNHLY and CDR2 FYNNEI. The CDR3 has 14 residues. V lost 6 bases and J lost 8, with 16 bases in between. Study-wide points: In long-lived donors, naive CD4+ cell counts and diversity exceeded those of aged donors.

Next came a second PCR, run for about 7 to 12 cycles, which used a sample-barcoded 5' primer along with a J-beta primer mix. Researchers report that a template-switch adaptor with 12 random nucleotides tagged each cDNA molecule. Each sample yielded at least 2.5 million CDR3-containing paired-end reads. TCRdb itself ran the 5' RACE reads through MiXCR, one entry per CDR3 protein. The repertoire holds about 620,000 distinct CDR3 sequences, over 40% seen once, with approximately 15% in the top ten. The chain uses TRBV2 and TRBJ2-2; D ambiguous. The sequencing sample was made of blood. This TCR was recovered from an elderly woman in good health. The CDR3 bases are TGTGCCAGCAGCCCTCGGGCAGGTCTGGGGGAGCTGTTTTTT. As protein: CASSPRAGLGELFF.